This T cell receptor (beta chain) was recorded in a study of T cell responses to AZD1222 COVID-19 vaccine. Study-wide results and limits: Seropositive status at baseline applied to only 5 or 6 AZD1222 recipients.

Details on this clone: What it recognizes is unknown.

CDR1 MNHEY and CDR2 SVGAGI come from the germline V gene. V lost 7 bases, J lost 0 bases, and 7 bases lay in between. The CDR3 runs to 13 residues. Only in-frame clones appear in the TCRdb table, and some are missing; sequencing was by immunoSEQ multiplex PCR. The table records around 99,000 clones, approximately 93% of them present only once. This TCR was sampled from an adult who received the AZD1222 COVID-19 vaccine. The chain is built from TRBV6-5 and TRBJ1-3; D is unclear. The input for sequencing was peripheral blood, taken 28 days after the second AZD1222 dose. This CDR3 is CASIGGSGNTIYF. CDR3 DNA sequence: TGTGCCAGCATTGGAGGCTCTGGAAACACCATATATTTT.